What follows is one T cell receptor (beta chain) and its context. Its antigen is unknown. The data were taken from a study of OX40 agonist ivuxolimab in advanced cancers. Study-level background: The group had a mean age of about 65 years, ranged from about 20 to 79, and was 75% to 85% male.

Clones were read by immunoSEQ multiplex PCR, and TCRdb kept only the in-frame ones, dropping some. The profile covers 80,000 or so clones, with approximately 84% appearing a single time and approximately 25% taken by the ten largest. Between the trimmed V and J ends, which lost 0 bases and 0 bases, there was a span of 8 bases. The CDR3 loop spans 15 amino acids. Germline V gene sequence: CDR1 WSHSY, CDR2 SAAADI. Whole-study findings and limits: Expanded clones were, on average, more numerous among CD8+ T cells than CD4+.

The chain combines TRBV10-2 with TRBJ1-2, with D possibly being TRBD1 (6 bases). The sample was CD4+ or CD8+ T cells sorted from blood, taken in a trial of the OX40 agonist ivuxolimab. The receptor was derived from an adult with an advanced solid tumor such as melanoma, head and neck, liver or kidney cancer. The DNA of the CDR3 is TGCGCCAGCAGTGAGTCGGGGACATCTAACTATGGCTACACCTTC. Its translation is CASSESGTSNYGYTF.